The 17 T cell receptor beta chains below all came from one sample that was sequenced in a study of OX40 agonist ivuxolimab in advanced cancers. Assay used: immunoSEQ multiplex PCR; TCRdb lists only in-frame clones, some missing. This table has 58,000 or so clones, 85% to 90% appearing once. Specimen: CD4+ or CD8+ T cells sorted from blood, collected in a trial of the OX40 agonist ivuxolimab. Every receptor here comes from an adult with an advanced solid tumor such as melanoma, head and neck, liver or kidney cancer.

The table lists this clone with a few counts. The chain uses TRBV19 and TRBJ2-7; 9 nucleotides line up with TRBD1. The V gene end was trimmed by 9 bases and the J gene end by 3 bases; junction bases not matched to a gene: 15. Germline V lookup: CDR1 LNHDA, CDR2 SQIVND (reference sequence). The CDR3 extends over 16 amino acids. In DNA form, the CDR3 reads TGTGCCAGCCGGGAACAGGGGGCGGTCACCGGCTACGAGCAGTACTTC. Translation: CASREQGAVTGYEQYF.

With regard to this clone: No DNA is shown, since the ends of the CDR3 on it are uncertain; the CDR3 is the one TCRdb lists. The V and J genes are TRBV6-1 and TRBJ1-1; whether TRBD1, the table's D call, matches the DNA was not checked. Germline CDR1 MNHNS, CDR2 SASEGT. Inclusive of both ends, the CDR3 amounts to 15 amino acids. CDR3: CASSEGIWGRGSTFF.

The CDR3: CASSVGSVPVYNEQFF. CDR3 DNA: TGTGCCAGCAGCGTAGGCAGCGTCCCGGTCTACAATGAGCAGTTCTTC. The chain uses TRBV9 and TRBJ2-1; D remains ambiguous. V was trimmed by 0 bases and J by 3 bases, leaving 13 bases between them. Germline CDR1 is SGDLS and CDR2 is YYNGEE. This CDR3 has 16 residues.

The J gene is TRBJ1-3, the V gene TRBV10-3; D not resolved. CDR3 length: 15 amino acids. With 0 bases removed from V and 5 bases from J, the gap between germline ends came to 11 bases. Per the germline V gene, CDR1 is ENHRY and CDR2 is SYGVKD. CDR3 region: CAISESRVPRNTIYF. Here the CDR3 DNA reads TGTGCCATCAGTGAGTCGAGGGTGCCGAGAAACACCATATATTTT.

V is TRBV6-5 and J is TRBJ1-5; no reliable D call. There are 13 residues in the CDR3. Germline lookup yields CDR1 MNHEY and CDR2 SVGAGI. Trimming removed 6 bases at V and 5 bases at J, with 11 bases between. The CDR3 here is CASRLAYDQPQHF. CDR3 DNA: TGTGCCAGCAGGTTAGCGTACGATCAGCCCCAGCATTTT.

This chain connects TRBV2 to TRBJ2-5; D unresolved. V was clipped by 4 bases and J by 3 bases, with 6 bases between them. Germline V gene lookup returns CDR1 SNHLY and CDR2 FYNNEI. The CDR3 loop spans 12 amino acids. CDR3 amino acids: CASSVGEETQYF. CDR3 sequence (DNA): TGTGCCAGCAGTGTTGGGGAAGAGACCCAGTACTTC.

This clone appeared a few times. This rearrangement joins TRBV7-3 to TRBJ1-6; 9 nucleotides match TRBD1. The CDR3 is 14 residues long. Germline V CDR1 and CDR2: SGHTA, FQGTGA. With 4 bases clipped from V and 10 bases from J, the junction kept 5 bases outside the gene matches. This chain's CDR3 is CASSSFGQGSPLHF. CDR3 coding DNA: TGTGCCAGCAGCTCATTCGGACAGGGGTCACCCCTCCACTTT.

The J gene is TRBJ2-1, the V gene TRBV18; 9 positions match TRBD2. The germline gives CDR1 KGHSH, CDR2 LQKENI. The J segment lost 6 bases and the V segment lost 3 bases, leaving 6 bases of the junction unmatched. This CDR3 has 15 residues. Here the CDR3 DNA reads TGTGCCAGCTCACCGATGCGGGGGGGCCCCAATGAGCAGTTCTTC. Its protein product is CASSPMRGGPNEQFF.

The rearrangement links TRBV5-6 to TRBJ1-1; perhaps TRBD1 as D (5 bases). Trimming cost V 1 base and J 7 bases, with 17 bases left between them. CDR3 length: 15 residues. The germline CDR1 and CDR2 sequences are SGHDT and YYEEEE. Here the CDR3 DNA reads TGTGCCAGCAGCTTGAGACAGATACAAGGCCTTGAAGCTTTCTTT. It encodes CASSLRQIQGLEAFF. The full variable domain, its missing parts supplied by reference TRBV5-6 and TRBJ1-1, is DAGVTQSPTHLIKTRGQQVTLRCSPKSGHDTVSWYQQALGQGPQFIFQYYEEEERQRGNFPDRFSGHQFPNYSSELNVNALLLGDSALYLCASSLRQIQGLEAFFGQGTRLTVV.

This clone has more than one count but fewer than ten. The rearrangement uses TRBV30 and TRBJ1-5, with 8 bases that match TRBD1. V was clipped by 1 base and J by 2 bases; unmatched bases: 1. In germline, CDR1 is GTSNPN, CDR2 SVGIG (reference sequence). This CDR3 contains 14 residues. CDR3 in DNA: TGTGCCTGGAGTGAGACAGGGGGCAATCAGCCCCAGCATTTT. Residues: CAWSETGGNQPQHF.

The chain combines TRBV7-2 with TRBJ1-2, with TRBD1 identical over 7 bases. With 5 bases clipped from V and 2 bases from J, the junction kept 8 bases outside the gene matches. This CDR3 is 15 amino acids long. Per germline, CDR1 SGHTA and CDR2 FQGNSA. CDR3 sequence (DNA): TGTGCCAGCAGCCCACGACAGGGACCAAACTATGGCTACACCTTC. Translating it yields CASSPRQGPNYGYTF.

This CDR3 is CASSFPGTANTEAFF. In DNA form, the CDR3 reads TGTGCCAGCAGCTTCCCCGGGACAGCGAACACTGAAGCTTTCTTT. The chain joins TRBV7-8 to TRBJ1-1, with TRBD1 identical over 7 bases. There are 15 residues in the CDR3. V lost 3 bases to trimming and J lost 1 base; unmatched junction nucleotides: 5. Germline CDR1 and CDR2: SGHVS and FQNEAQ.

Notes on this clone: Other DNA sequences in the same sample also yield this CDR3. The V gene is TRBV27, the J gene TRBJ2-5; 8 nucleotides agree with TRBD1. The CDR3 sequence is 16 residues long. Germline loops: CDR1 MNHEY, CDR2 SMNVEV (reference sequence). Germline trimming cut 2 bases from V and 4 bases from J; bases unmatched to any gene: 9. The CDR3: CASSLTSGTGAETQYF. The CDR3 bases are TGTGCCAGCAGTTTAACCTCCGGGACAGGAGCAGAGACCCAGTACTTC.

V and J are TRBV25-1 and TRBJ1-6, with D uncertain. Germline values: CDR1 MGHDK, CDR2 SYGVNS. This CDR3 contains 14 residues. V lost 1 base, J lost 5 bases, and 6 bases lay in between. CDR3 in DNA: TGTGCCAGCAGTGAATCCGGAAATAATTCACCCCTCCACTTT. Translation: CASSESGNNSPLHF.

This sequence joins TRBV7-3 and TRBJ1-1; D gene uncertain. Germline lookup yields CDR1 SGHTA and CDR2 FQGTGA. The CDR3 has 13 residues. The V gene lost 0 bases and the J gene lost 7 bases, with 9 bases spanning the gap. The CDR3 spells CASSLTPRGEAFF. The CDR3 coding sequence is TGTGCCAGCAGCTTAACTCCCAGAGGTGAAGCTTTCTTT.

The CDR3 loop reads CASTGTSPRETQYF. The CDR3 DNA reads as TGTGCCAGTACCGGGACTAGCCCCAGGGAGACCCAGTACTTC. The V call is TRBV2, the J call TRBJ2-5, with 9 positions matching TRBD2. Per the germline V gene, CDR1 is SNHLY and CDR2 is FYNNEI. This CDR3 is 14 amino acids long. The ends lost 9 bases at V and 5 bases at J; junction bases unmatched: 10.

The V and J genes are TRBV6-6 and TRBJ2-3, with D unclear. Germline values: CDR1 MNHNY, CDR2 SVGAGI (reference sequence). Trimming removed 0 bases at V and 3 bases at J, with 7 bases between. The CDR3 loop spans 14 amino acids. As DNA, the CDR3 is TGTGCCAGCAGTTACTCGGTGGCGACAGATACGCAGTATTTT. Protein: CASSYSVATDTQYF.